The 24 T cell receptor beta chains listed next were all sequenced from one sample in a study of regulatory T cells in long-lasting Graves disease. The time point is: newly diagnosed GD, antithyroid drugs for less than 3 months. From RNA extracted from PBMCs, the TCR library was made. According to the study, TCR beta libraries were built with iRepertoire HTBI primers and CDR3-region Arm-PCR. TCRdb reprocessed the multiplex PCR reads with MiXCR, giving one entry per CDR3 protein. This sample has roughly 420,000 distinct CDR3 sequences, with about 16% found just once. Sequencing was performed on peripheral blood mononuclear cells (PBMCs), taken at new diagnosis, from a patient treated with antithyroid drugs. The receptors stem from a female donor with Graves disease.

V is TRBV10-3 and J is TRBJ1-5; TRBD1 matches at 7 bases. The CDR3 runs 16 residues. Trimming cost V 4 bases and J 4 bases; bases outside gene matches: 10. CDR1 ENHRY and CDR2 SYGVKD come from the germline V gene. The CDR3 nucleotides are TGTGCCATCAGTGCGGGACAGCTTGGGGGGAATCAGCCCCAGCATTTT. It specifies CAISAGQLGGNQPQHF.

At least ten counts were recorded for this clonotype. V and J are TRBV9 and TRBJ2-2; 7 nucleotides line up with TRBD1. The CDR3 covers 16 residues. V lost 0 bases to trimming and J lost 4 bases; unmatched junction nucleotides: 6. From germline, CDR1 is SGDLS and CDR2 YYNGEE. This chain's CDR3 is CASSVEGAQGTGELFF. CDR3 DNA sequence: TGTGCCAGCAGCGTAGAGGGGGCCCAGGGCACCGGGGAGCTGTTTTTT.

The chain carries TRBV19 and TRBJ1-5, with TRBD1 identical over 9 bases. The junction had 17 bases not matched to a gene; V was cut back by 10 bases and J by 7 bases. Germline lookup yields CDR1 LNHDA and CDR2 SQIVND (reference sequence). The CDR3 contains 16 residues. As DNA, the CDR3 is TGTGCCACCAACCGCCCGGGACAGGGAGGGCGCCAGCCCCAGCATTTT. The encoded protein is CATNRPGQGGRQPQHF. The variable domain in full, completed from reference TRBV19 and TRBJ1-5, reads DGGITQSPKYLFRKEGQNVTLSCEQNLNHDAMYWYRQDPGQGLRLIYYSQIVNDFQKGDIAEGYSVSREKKESFPLTVTSAQKNPTAFYLCATNRPGQGGRQPQHFGDGTRLSIL.

This clonotype was counted between two and nine times. This chain connects TRBV5-6 to TRBJ2-1, with unresolved D. The germline V gene encodes CDR1 SGHDT and CDR2 YYEEEE. V lost 2 bases and J lost 3, with 15 bases in between. The CDR3 covers 16 residues. The CDR3 DNA reads as TGTGCCAGCAGCTTAGACACAATGGGGATCTACAATGAGCAGTTCTTC. Amino acids: CASSLDTMGIYNEQFF.

This clonotype was observed a few times. This chain connects TRBV7-2 to TRBJ1-1, with D perhaps TRBD1 (5 bases). This CDR3 contains 15 residues. With 3 bases removed from V and 4 bases from J, the gap between germline ends came to 15 bases. The germline CDR1 and CDR2 sequences are SGHTA and FQGNSA. This chain's CDR3 is CASSLGGGEATEAFF. For the CDR3, the DNA is TGTGCCAGCAGCTTGGGGGGTGGGGAAGCCACTGAAGCTTTCTTT.

V gene TRBV30 combines with J gene TRBJ2-2; weak D call: TRBD1 (6 bases). The CDR3 sequence is 14 residues long. V shed 1 base and J shed 4 bases, with 10 bases lying between them. Germline values: CDR1 GTSNPN, CDR2 SVGIG (reference sequence). The CDR3 region is CAWSGDTLTGELFF. As DNA, the CDR3 is TGTGCCTGGAGTGGGGACACTCTCACCGGGGAGCTGTTTTTT.

This clonotype was seen at least ten times. V usage is TRBV5-1 and J usage is TRBJ1-6; D perhaps matches TRBD1 (5 bases). The CDR3 has 13 amino acids. The germline CDR1 and CDR2 sequences are SGHRS and YFSETQ. Trimming removed 1 base from V and 11 bases from J, with 10 bases in between. The CDR3 here is CASSLLSGAPLHF. The CDR3 coding sequence is TGCGCCAGCAGCTTGCTTTCGGGGGCACCCCTCCACTTT.

A remark on this clonotype: Since a far larger clone is one base different, this is likely a read error. The rearrangement joins TRBV7-2 to TRBJ2-3; the match to TRBD2 covers 14 bases. The CDR3 runs 17 residues. The germline V gene has CDR1 SGHTA and CDR2 FQGNSA. The CDR3 region is CACRSPGLAGVADTQYF. The CDR3 DNA reads TGTGCCTGCAGAAGTCCGGGACTAGCGGGAGTTGCAGATACGCAGTATTTT. The variable domain in full, with the rest retrieved from reference TRBV7-2 and TRBJ2-3, is GAGVSQSPSNKVTEKGKDVELRCDPISGHTALYWYRQSLGQGLEFLIYFQGNSAPDKSGLPSDRFSAERTGGSVSTLTIQRTQQEDSAVYLCACRSPGLAGVADTQYFGPGTRLTVL.

Many counts were recorded for this clonotype. The chain carries TRBV3-1 and TRBJ2-5; TRBD2 matches at 12 bases. The germline CDR1 and CDR2 sequences are LGHDT and YNNKEL (reference sequence). CDR3 size: 16 residues. The ends lost 1 base at V and 1 base at J; junction bases unmatched: 1. CDR3 residues: CASSQGTSGAQETQYF. The CDR3 DNA is TGTGCCAGCAGCCAAGGGACTAGCGGGGCCCAAGAGACCCAGTACTTC.

The genes are TRBV2 and TRBJ1-1, with D possibly matching TRBD1 (6 bases). The length of the CDR3 is 13 residues. Per the germline V gene, CDR1 is SNHLY and CDR2 is FYNNEI. Trimming took off 4 bases at V and 5 bases at J, with 11 bases between the two ends. The CDR3 DNA reads as TGTGCCAGCAGTGTTGATAGGGGGACTGAAGCTTTCTTT. Residues: CASSVDRGTEAFF.

This clonotype has at least ten counts. This chain joins TRBV20-1 and TRBJ2-1, with 8 bases fitting TRBD2. Germline V gene lookup returns CDR1 DFQATT and CDR2 SNEGSKA (reference sequence). CDR3 length equals 14 residues. Trimming cost V 1 base and J 6 bases; bases outside gene matches: 5. The CDR3, as DNA: TGCAGTGCTAGAGCGGGAGGGCCCTCCAATGAGCAGTTCTTC. Translation: CSARAGGPSNEQFF.

The table lists this clonotype with many counts. This rearrangement joins TRBV6-1 to TRBJ1-2, with a tentative D call TRBD1 (6 bases). The CDR3 is 15 residues long. The V gene's germline CDR1 is MNHNS and CDR2 SASEGT. V lost 6 bases and J lost 4, with 18 bases in between. The CDR3 loop reads CASSRGSGHLYGYTF. CDR3 coding DNA: TGTGCCAGCAGCAGGGGAAGTGGACATCTCTATGGCTACACCTTC.

Note on this clonotype: This sequence may be a read error, since a much larger clone differs from it by one base. The chain is built from TRBV20-1 and TRBJ1-2, with D unresolved. From germline, CDR1 is DFQATT and CDR2 SNEGSKA (reference sequence). The CDR3 is 12 amino acids. CDR3 coding DNA: TGCAATGCCCGAAGGATCTGGGATGGCTACACCTTC. Translating gives CNARRIWDGYTF.

The V and J genes are TRBV10-2 and TRBJ1-5, with 8 bases that match TRBD1. The CDR3 runs to 15 residues. Losses at the gene ends were 7 bases for V and 0 bases for J; bases not matched to a gene: 5. CDR1 WSHSY and CDR2 SAAADI come from the germline V gene. This chain's CDR3 is CASKGTGDSNQPQHF. For the CDR3, the DNA is TGCGCCAGCAAAGGGACAGGTGATAGCAATCAGCCCCAGCATTTT.

A few counts support this clonotype. The J gene is TRBJ2-3, the V gene TRBV27, with no clear D. The germline V gene has CDR1 MNHEY and CDR2 SMNVEV (reference sequence). This CDR3 region has 14 residues. V was pared by 2 bases and J by 3 bases, with 9 bases between. The chain's CDR3 is CASSLSVGTDTQYF. DNA for the CDR3: TGTGCCAGCAGTTTAAGTGTAGGTACAGATACGCAGTATTTT.

This clonotype was seen repeatedly, ten times or more. The chain joins TRBV6-1 to TRBJ2-3; possibly TRBD1 or TRBD2 for D (5 bases each). The CDR3 length is 15 residues. Germline lookup yields CDR1 MNHNS and CDR2 SASEGT. Trimming cost V 2 bases and J 2 bases, with 11 bases left between them. The DNA of the CDR3 is TGTGCCAGCAGTGAACCGGGGACCAACACAGATACGCAGTATTTT. Amino acid sequence: CASSEPGTNTDTQYF.

This clonotype was counted many times. The chain links TRBV4-3 to TRBJ2-7, with 12 bases matching TRBD2. V shed 3 bases and J 7 bases; nucleotides not matched to a gene: 10. CDR1 is LGHNA, CDR2 YSLEER, per germline. The CDR3 is 16 residues long. The CDR3 DNA is TGCGCCAGCAGCCAGGGACTAGCGGGTGACCTCCTGGAGCAGTACTTC. Amino acids: CASSQGLAGDLLEQYF.

This clonotype was observed many times. The V and J genes are TRBV12-3 or TRBV12-4 and TRBJ2-3; D unresolved. Trimming left V 6 bases short and J 8 bases short, with 12 bases between. The CDR3 extends over 12 amino acids. The CDR3 nucleotides read TGTGCCAGCAGACTGGGTTCTGCTACGCAGTATTTT. Translation: CASRLGSATQYF.

This clonotype has a count of ten or more. The chain has TRBV24-1 and TRBJ2-2, with TRBD1 matching 9 bases. CDR1 is KGHDR, CDR2 SFDVKD, per germline. The CDR3 loop spans 17 amino acids. V lost 2 bases and J lost 3; bases outside the gene matches: 6. CDR3 DNA: TGTGCCACCAGTGATTCCCCCGGGACAGGGTACACCGGGGAGCTGTTTTTT. Its protein is CATSDSPGTGYTGELFF.

Many counts were recorded for this clonotype. The genes are TRBV12-3 or TRBV12-4 and TRBJ1-1; 7 bases fit TRBD1. CDR3 size: 13 residues. V trimming: 7 bases; J trimming: 5 bases; junction bases outside the gene matches: 7. The CDR3 sequence is CASKLTGLTEAFF. DNA for the CDR3: TGTGCCAGCAAACTGACAGGGTTGACTGAAGCTTTCTTT.

This clonotype was seen ten or more times. The chain couples TRBV27 to TRBJ1-5; D possibly corresponds to TRBD1 (5 bases). Trimming removed 4 bases at V and 9 bases at J, with 13 bases between. Germline loops: CDR1 MNHEY, CDR2 SMNVEV (reference sequence). The length of the CDR3 is 13 residues. DNA for the CDR3: TGTGCCAGCAGTTCCGGGACGGAAGGGCCCCAGCATTTT. This sequence encodes CASSSGTEGPQHF.

The chain couples TRBV5-1 to TRBJ2-1; 9 positions agree with TRBD1. From germline, CDR1 is SGHRS and CDR2 YFSETQ. There are 14 residues in the CDR3. The V segment lost 0 bases and the J segment 9 bases; nucleotides outside the gene matches: 4. This chain's CDR3 is CASSLDTGGGEQFF. The CDR3 DNA reads as TGCGCCAGCAGCTTGGATACAGGGGGCGGTGAGCAGTTCTTC.

V is TRBV7-2 and J is TRBJ2-2; 13 nucleotides line up with TRBD2. With V trimmed by 2 bases and J by 6 bases, 6 bases remained unmatched. Per germline, CDR1 SGHTA and CDR2 FQGNSA. The CDR3 spans 17 residues. The CDR3: CASSLRAGLAGPGELFF. The CDR3 region has the DNA TGTGCCAGCAGCTTAAGGGCGGGACTAGCGGGGCCCGGGGAGCTGTTTTTT.

The table lists this clonotype with many counts. The chain employs TRBV20-1 and TRBJ2-1, with D perhaps TRBD2 (5 bases). V lost 5 bases and J lost 6, with 17 bases in between. Germline V gene data show CDR1 as DFQATT and CDR2 as SNEGSKA (reference sequence). This CDR3 is 14 amino acids long. The CDR3 DNA sequence: TGCAGTGCTTGGGGTAGTGGACTGATCAATGAGCAGTTCTTC. Translation gives CSAWGSGLINEQFF.